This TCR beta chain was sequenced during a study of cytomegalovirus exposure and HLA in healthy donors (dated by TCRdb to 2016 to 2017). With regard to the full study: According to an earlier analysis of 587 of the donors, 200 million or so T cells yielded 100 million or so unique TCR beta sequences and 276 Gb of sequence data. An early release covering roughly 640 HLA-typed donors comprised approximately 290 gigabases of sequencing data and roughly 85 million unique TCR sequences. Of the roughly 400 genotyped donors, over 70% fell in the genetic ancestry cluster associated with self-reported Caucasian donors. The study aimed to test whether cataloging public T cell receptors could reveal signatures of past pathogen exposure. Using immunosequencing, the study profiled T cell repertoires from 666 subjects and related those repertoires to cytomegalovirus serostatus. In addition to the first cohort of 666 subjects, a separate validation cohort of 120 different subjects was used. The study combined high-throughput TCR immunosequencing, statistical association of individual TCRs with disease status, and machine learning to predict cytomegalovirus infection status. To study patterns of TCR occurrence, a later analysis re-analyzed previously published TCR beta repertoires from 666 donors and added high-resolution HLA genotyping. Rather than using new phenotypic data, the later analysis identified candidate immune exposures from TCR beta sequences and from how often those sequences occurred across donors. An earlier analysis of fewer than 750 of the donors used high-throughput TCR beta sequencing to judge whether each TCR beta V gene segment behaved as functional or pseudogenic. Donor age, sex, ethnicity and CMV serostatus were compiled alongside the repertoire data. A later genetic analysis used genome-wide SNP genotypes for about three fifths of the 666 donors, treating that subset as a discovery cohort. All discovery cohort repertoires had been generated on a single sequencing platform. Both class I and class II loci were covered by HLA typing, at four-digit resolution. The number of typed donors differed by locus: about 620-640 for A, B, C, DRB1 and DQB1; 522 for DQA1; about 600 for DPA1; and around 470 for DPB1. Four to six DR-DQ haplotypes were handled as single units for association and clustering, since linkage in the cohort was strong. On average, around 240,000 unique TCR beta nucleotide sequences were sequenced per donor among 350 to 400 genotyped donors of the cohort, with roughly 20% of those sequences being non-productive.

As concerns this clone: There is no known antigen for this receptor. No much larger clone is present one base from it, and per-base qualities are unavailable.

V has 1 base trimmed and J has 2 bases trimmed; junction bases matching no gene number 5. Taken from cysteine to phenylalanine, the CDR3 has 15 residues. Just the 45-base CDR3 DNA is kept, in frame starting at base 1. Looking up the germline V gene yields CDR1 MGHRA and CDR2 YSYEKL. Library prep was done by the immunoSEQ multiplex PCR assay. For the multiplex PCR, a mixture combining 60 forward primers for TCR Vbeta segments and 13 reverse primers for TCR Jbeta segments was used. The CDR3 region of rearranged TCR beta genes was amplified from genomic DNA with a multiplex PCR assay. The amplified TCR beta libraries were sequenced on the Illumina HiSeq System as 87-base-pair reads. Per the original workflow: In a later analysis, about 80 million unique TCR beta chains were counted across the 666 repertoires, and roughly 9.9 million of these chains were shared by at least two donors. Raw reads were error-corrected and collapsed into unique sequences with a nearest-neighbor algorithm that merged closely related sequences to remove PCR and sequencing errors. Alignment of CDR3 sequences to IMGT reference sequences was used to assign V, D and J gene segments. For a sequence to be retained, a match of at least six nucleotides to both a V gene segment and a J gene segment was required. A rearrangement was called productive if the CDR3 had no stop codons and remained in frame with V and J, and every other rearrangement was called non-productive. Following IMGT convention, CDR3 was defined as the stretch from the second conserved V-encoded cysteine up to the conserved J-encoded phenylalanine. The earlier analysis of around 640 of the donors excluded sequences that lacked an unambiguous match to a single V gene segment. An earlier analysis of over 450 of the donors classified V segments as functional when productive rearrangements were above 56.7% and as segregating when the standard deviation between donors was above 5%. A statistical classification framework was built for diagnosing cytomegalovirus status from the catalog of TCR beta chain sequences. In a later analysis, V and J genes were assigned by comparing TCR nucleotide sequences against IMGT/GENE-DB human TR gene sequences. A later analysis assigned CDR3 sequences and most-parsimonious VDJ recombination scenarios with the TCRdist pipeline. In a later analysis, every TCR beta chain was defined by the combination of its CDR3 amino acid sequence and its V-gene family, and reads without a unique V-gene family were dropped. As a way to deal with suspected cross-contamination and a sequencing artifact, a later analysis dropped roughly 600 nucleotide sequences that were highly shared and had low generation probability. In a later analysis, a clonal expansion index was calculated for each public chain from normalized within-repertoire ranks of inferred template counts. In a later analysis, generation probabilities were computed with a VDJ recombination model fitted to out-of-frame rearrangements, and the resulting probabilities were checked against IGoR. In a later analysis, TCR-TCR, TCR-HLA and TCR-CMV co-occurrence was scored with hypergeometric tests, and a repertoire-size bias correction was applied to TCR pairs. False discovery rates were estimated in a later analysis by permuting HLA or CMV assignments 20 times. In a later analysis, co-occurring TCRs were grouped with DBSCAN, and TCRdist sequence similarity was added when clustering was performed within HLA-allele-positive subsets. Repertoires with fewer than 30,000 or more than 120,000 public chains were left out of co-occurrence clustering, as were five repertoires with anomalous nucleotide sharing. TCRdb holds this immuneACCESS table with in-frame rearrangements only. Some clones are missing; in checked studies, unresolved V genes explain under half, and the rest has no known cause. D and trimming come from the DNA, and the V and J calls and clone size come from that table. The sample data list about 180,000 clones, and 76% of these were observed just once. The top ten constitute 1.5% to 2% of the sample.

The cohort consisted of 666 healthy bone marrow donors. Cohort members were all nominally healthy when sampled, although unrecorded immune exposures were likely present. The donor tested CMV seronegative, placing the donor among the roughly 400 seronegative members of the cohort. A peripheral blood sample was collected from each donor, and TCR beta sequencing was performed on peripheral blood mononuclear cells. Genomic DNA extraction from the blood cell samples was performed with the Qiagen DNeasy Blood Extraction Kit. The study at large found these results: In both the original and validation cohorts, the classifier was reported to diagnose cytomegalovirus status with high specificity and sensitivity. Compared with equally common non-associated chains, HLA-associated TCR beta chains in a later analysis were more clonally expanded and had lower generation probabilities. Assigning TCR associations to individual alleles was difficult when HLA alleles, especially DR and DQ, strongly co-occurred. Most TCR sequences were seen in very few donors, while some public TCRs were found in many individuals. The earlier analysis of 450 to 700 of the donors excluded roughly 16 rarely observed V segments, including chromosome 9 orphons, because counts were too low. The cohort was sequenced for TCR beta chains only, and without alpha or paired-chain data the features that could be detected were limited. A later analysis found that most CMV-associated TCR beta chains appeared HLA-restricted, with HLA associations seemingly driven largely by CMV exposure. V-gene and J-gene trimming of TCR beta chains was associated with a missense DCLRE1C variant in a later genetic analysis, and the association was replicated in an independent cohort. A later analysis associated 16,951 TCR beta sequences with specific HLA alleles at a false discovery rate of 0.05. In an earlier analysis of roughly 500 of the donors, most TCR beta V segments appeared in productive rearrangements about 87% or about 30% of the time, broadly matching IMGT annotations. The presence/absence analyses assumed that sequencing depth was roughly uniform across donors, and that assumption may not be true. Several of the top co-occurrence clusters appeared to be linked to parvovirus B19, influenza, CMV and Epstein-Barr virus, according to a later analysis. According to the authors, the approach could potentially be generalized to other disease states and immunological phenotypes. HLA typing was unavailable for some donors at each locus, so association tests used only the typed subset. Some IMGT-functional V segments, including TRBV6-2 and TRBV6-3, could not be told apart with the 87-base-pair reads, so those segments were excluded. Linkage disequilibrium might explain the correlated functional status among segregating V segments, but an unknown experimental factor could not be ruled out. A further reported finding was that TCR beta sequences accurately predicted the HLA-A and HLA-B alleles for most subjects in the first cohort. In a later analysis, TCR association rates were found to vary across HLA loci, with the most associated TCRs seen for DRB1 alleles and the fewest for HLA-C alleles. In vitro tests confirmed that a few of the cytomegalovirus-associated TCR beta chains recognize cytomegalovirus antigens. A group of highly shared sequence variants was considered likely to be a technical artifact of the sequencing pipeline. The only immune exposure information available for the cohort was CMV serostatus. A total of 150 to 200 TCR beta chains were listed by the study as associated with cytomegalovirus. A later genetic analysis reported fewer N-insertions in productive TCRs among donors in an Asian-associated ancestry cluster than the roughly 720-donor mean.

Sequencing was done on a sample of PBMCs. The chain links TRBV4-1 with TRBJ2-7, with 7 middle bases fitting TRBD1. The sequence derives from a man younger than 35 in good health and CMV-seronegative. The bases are TGCGCCAGCAGCCAAGGTATAACAGGGGCCTACGAGCAGTACTTC. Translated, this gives CASSQGITGAYEQYF.